These 14 T cell receptor beta chains share one sample of origin, sequenced in a study of CD8 T cells in Susac syndrome. With random hexamers, roughly 0.5 to 1 ug RNA was reverse transcribed. Via MiXCR, TCRdb re-called the immunoSEQ multiplex PCR reads, giving one row per CDR3 protein. In the table there are 230,000 or so distinct CDR3 sequences, around 95% of which are singletons. The specimen sequenced was CD4+ T cells from PBMCs. These receptors were taken from a human donor with multiple sclerosis.

The J gene is TRBJ2-5, the V gene TRBV18; D is unresolved. Germline V CDR1 and CDR2: KGHSH, LQKENI. The V and J ends lost 3 bases and 5 bases respectively, with 19 bases between them. The CDR3 is 16 residues long. CDR3 loop: CASSPFRLRTSETQYF. The DNA for the CDR3 is TGTGCCAGCTCACCCTTCAGGTTACGGACGTCGGAGACCCAGTACTTC.

This rearrangement joins TRBV29-1 to TRBJ2-3; 7 bases map to TRBD1. This CDR3 is 14 amino acids long. With V trimmed by 2 bases and J by 6 bases, 8 bases remained unmatched. Per germline, CDR1 SQVTM and CDR2 ANQGSEA. DNA of the CDR3: TGCAGCGTTGAACGACAGGGTCTCCCCGATACGCAGTATTTT. Translation gives CSVERQGLPDTQYF.

V is TRBV30 and J is TRBJ2-7; 7 nucleotides agree with TRBD2. Trimming at V came to 0 bases and at J to 6 bases, leaving 5 bases not matched to a gene. The CDR3 spans 13 residues. The V gene's germline CDR1 is GTSNPN and CDR2 SVGIG (reference sequence). The CDR3 nucleotides read TGTGCCTGGAGTGTTGGACTAGTTGGCGAGCAGTACTTC. It codes for CAWSVGLVGEQYF.

This chain connects TRBV18 to TRBJ2-7; a possible D gene is TRBD1 (6 bases). Looked up from germline, CDR1 is KGHSH and CDR2 is LQKENI. V dropped 1 base and J dropped 2 bases, with 12 bases sitting between them. CDR3 size: 15 residues. CDR3 coding DNA: TGTGCCAGCTCACCACTCAACAGGGAACCCTACGAGCAGTACTTC. This gives the protein CASSPLNREPYEQYF.

The V call is TRBV27, the J call TRBJ1-1, with TRBD1 matching 10 bases. J gave up 3 bases and V 5 bases, and 9 bases lay outside the gene matches. The germline CDR1 and CDR2 sequences are MNHEY and SMNVEV (reference sequence). This CDR3 spans 16 amino acids. In DNA form, the CDR3 reads TGTGCCAGCAGTCCGGGACAGGGGTTGGGATACACTGAAGCTTTCTTT. Translating it yields CASSPGQGLGYTEAFF.

The chain couples TRBV20-1 to TRBJ2-3; TRBD2 matches 12 bases. With 0 bases clipped from V and 6 bases from J, the junction kept 4 bases outside the gene matches. Per the germline V gene, CDR1 is DFQATT and CDR2 is SNEGSKA (reference sequence). The CDR3 covers 15 residues. CDR3 DNA sequence: TGCAGTGCTAGAGAGGCTAGCGGGAGGGTGGATACGCAGTATTTT. This sequence encodes CSAREASGRVDTQYF.

This clonotype was seen a single time. The genes are TRBV27 and TRBJ1-4; D not resolved. With 5 bases removed from V and 2 bases from J, the gap between germline ends came to 9 bases. CDR3 size: 14 residues. Germline assignment: CDR1 MNHEY and CDR2 SMNVEV (reference sequence). The CDR3 nucleotides read TGTGCCAGCAGTCCTCGACGGACTAATGAAAAACTGTTTTTT. Translating gives CASSPRRTNEKLFF.

The V gene is TRBV30, the J gene TRBJ2-1; TRBD1 is a possible D gene (5 bases). The V end lost 2 bases, the J end lost 12 bases, and 17 bases lay between the germline ends. Per germline, CDR1 GTSNPN and CDR2 SVGIG (reference sequence). This CDR3 region has 13 residues. CDR3 region: CAWSNNQGAWQFF. The CDR3 DNA sequence: TGTGCCTGGAGTAATAACCAGGGCGCGTGGCAGTTCTTC.

The rearrangement joins TRBV30 to TRBJ1-2; D is ambiguous. In germline, CDR1 is GTSNPN, CDR2 SVGIG (reference sequence). V dropped 6 bases and J dropped 7 bases, with 12 bases sitting between them. The CDR3 has 11 amino acids. Written as DNA, the CDR3 is TGTGCCTGCTCTGAGCGTGGTGGCTACACCTTC. It encodes CACSERGGYTF. The full variable domain, its missing parts supplied by reference TRBV30 and TRBJ1-2, is SQTIHQWPATLVQPVGSPLSLECTVEGTSNPNLYWYRQAAGRGLQLLFYSVGIGQISSEVPQNLSASRPQDRQFILSSKKLLLSDSGFYLCACSERGGYTFGSGTRLTVV.

The chain has TRBV29-1 and TRBJ2-7, with 7 positions matching TRBD1. The CDR3 spans 12 residues. Germline values: CDR1 SQVTM, CDR2 ANQGSEA. The V gene end was trimmed by 5 bases and the J gene end by 4 bases; junction bases not matched to a gene: 5. In DNA form, the CDR3 reads TGCAGCGTTCGAAGGGGACAGTACGAGCAGTACTTC. Its protein product is CSVRRGQYEQYF.

V is TRBV7-9 and J is TRBJ2-1; tentative D call: TRBD2 (6 bases). The V gene lost 10 bases and the J gene lost 1 base, with 11 bases spanning the gap. The CDR3 extends over 13 amino acids. Germline CDR1 and CDR2: SEHNR and FQNEAQ (reference sequence). The CDR3 sequence: CATRRESYNEQFF. The DNA for the CDR3 is TGTGCCACCCGACGGGAGTCCTACAATGAGCAGTTCTTC.

The chain has TRBV3-1 and TRBJ2-2, with TRBD1 identical over 7 bases. The V segment lost 6 bases and the J segment 7 bases; nucleotides outside the gene matches: 14. The CDR3 runs to 16 residues. CDR1 LGHDT and CDR2 YNNKEL come from the germline V gene (reference sequence). CDR3 protein: CASSHPEGGFGGELFF. CDR3 bases: TGTGCCAGCAGTCACCCGGAAGGGGGCTTCGGCGGGGAGCTGTTTTTT.

The V gene is TRBV27, the J gene TRBJ1-2; a possible D gene is TRBD1 (6 bases). CDR1 and CDR2 from the germline V gene are MNHEY and SMNVEV (reference sequence). CDR3 length equals 14 residues. Trimming stripped 5 bases from V and 4 bases from J, with 14 bases between. The CDR3 spells CASSREGGSYGYTF. Here the CDR3 DNA reads TGTGCCAGCAGTCGGGAGGGGGGATCCTATGGCTACACCTTC.

J is TRBJ2-5 and V is TRBV27; no clear D. V lost 6 bases to trimming and J lost 0 bases, with 8 bases between them. CDR1 is MNHEY and CDR2 is SMNVEV in the germline V gene (reference sequence). This CDR3 has 13 residues. CDR3 DNA: TGTGCCAGCAGAACAGAGTACCAAGAGACCCAGTACTTC. It yields the protein CASRTEYQETQYF.